One sample yielded the 32 T cell receptor beta chains listed below, sequenced in a study of cytomegalovirus exposure and HLA in healthy donors. With 60 Vbeta and 13 Jbeta primers, the PCR was carried out. Clones were read by immunoSEQ multiplex PCR, and TCRdb kept only the in-frame ones, dropping some. Among roughly 200,000 clones, around 80% were seen once, and the ten largest hold under 2%. Sequenced: PBMCs. The receptors originated from a man aged 25-45 years in good health and CMV-seronegative.

The sample holds one count of this clone. V and J are TRBV19 and TRBJ1-1, with D unclear. Per the germline V gene, CDR1 is LNHDA and CDR2 is SQIVND (reference sequence). CDR3 length: 13 amino acids. Deletions cut 2 bases from V and 3 bases from J, with 7 bases between. CDR3 nucleotides: TGTGCCAGTAGTATACAACTGGACACTGAAGCTTTCTTT. Translation: CASSIQLDTEAFF.

A few counts support this clone. The gene calls are TRBV5-6 and TRBJ1-1, with D perhaps matching TRBD1 (6 bases). CDR3 length: 12 amino acids. V lost 3 bases and J lost 5, with 8 bases in between. The germline V gene encodes CDR1 SGHDT and CDR2 YYEEEE. The CDR3 DNA reads TGTGCCAGCAGCTCGGGACAAACTGAAGCTTTCTTT. This codes for CASSSGQTEAFF.

The chain links TRBV30 to TRBJ2-1; D may be TRBD2 (6 bases). CDR3 length: 17 residues. Looked up from germline, CDR1 is GTSNPN and CDR2 is SVGIG (reference sequence). V was clipped by 2 bases and J by 4 bases, with 21 bases between them. DNA for the CDR3: TGTGCCTGGAGTCGTCGGGATTTCGGGGCGGGATACAATGAGCAGTTCTTC. Translating gives CAWSRRDFGAGYNEQFF.

This sequence joins TRBV6-6 and TRBJ2-1; perhaps TRBD2 as D (6 bases). Germline V CDR1 and CDR2: MNHNY, SVGAGI (reference sequence). The CDR3 sequence is 15 residues long. V was trimmed by 8 bases and J by 0 bases, leaving 14 bases between them. DNA for the CDR3: TGTGCCAGCTCTGGGGCGGGGAGCTCCTACAATGAGCAGTTCTTC. It codes for CASSGAGSSYNEQFF.

The chain carries TRBV30 and TRBJ2-5; the match to TRBD1 covers 8 bases. The DNA matches TRBJ2-7 better at its end, which makes the J call doubtful. This CDR3 comprises 15 residues. Germline V gene lookup returns CDR1 GTSNPN and CDR2 SVGIG (reference sequence). The CDR3 protein is CAWSVRGQVLYEQYF. The CDR3, as DNA: TGTGCCTGGAGTGTACGGGGACAGGTTCTCTACGAGCAGTACTTC.

For this clone: The junction and the germline gene differ at one end; a read error may be behind it. The rearrangement links TRBV7-7 to TRBJ2-3; 8 bases align to TRBD2. Germline V lookup: CDR1 SSHAT, CDR2 FNYEAQ (reference sequence). The CDR3 is 14 residues long. The CDR3 coding sequence is TGTGCCAGCAGCCTAGCGGGCGTCACAGATACGCAGTATTTT. This gives the protein CASSLAGVTDTQYF.

This chain uses TRBV11-2 with TRBJ2-2; D possibly corresponds to TRBD2 (5 bases). Trimming removed 4 bases at V and 6 bases at J, with 15 bases between. Germline lookup yields CDR1 SGHAT and CDR2 FQNNGV. The CDR3 runs 15 residues. The CDR3 loop reads CASSSPQRWAGELFF. CDR3 nucleotides: TGTGCCAGCAGCTCTCCGCAGCGGTGGGCCGGGGAGCTGTTTTTT.

This clone has just one count. Germline is not matched at one junction end, which may reflect a read error. This rearrangement joins TRBV4-1 to TRBJ2-2, with 10 nucleotides matching TRBD1. Germline CDR1 and CDR2: MGHRA and YSYEKL. There are 17 residues in the CDR3. CDR3 nucleotides: TGCGCCAGCAGCCAAGATTTCCTAGGACAGGGGGGCGGGAAGCTGTTTTTT. It is translated as CASSQDFLGQGGGKLFF.

The rearrangement uses TRBV4-1 and TRBJ2-3; a weak D match, TRBD2 (5 bases). Trimming pared 1 base from V and 0 bases from J, leaving 17 bases between. From germline, CDR1 is MGHRA and CDR2 YSYEKL. The CDR3 spans 18 residues. CDR3: CASSQALRGAASTDTQYF. The CDR3 region has the DNA TGCGCCAGCAGCCAAGCCCTCCGGGGAGCGGCGAGCACAGATACGCAGTATTTT.

The J gene is TRBJ1-2, the V gene TRBV9, with 7 bases aligning to TRBD1. V lost 3 bases and J lost 4; bases outside the gene matches: 12. Germline lookup yields CDR1 SGDLS and CDR2 YYNGEE. This CDR3 contains 16 residues. The CDR3 reads CASSERPGQKLYGYTF. The CDR3 coding sequence is TGTGCCAGCAGCGAACGACCGGGACAGAAACTCTATGGCTACACCTTC. The entire variable domain, with the rest obtained from reference TRBV9 and TRBJ1-2, is as follows: DSGVTQTPKHLITATGQRVTLRCSPRSGDLSVYWYQQSLDQGLQFLIQYYNGEERAKGNILERFSAQQFPDLHSELNLSSLELGDSALYFCASSERPGQKLYGYTFGSGTRLTVV.

The V and J genes are TRBV19 and TRBJ2-5, with 12 bases that match TRBD2. The V and J ends lost 3 bases and 4 bases, in that order; junction bases with no gene match: 3. This CDR3 is 15 amino acids long. CDR1 is LNHDA, CDR2 SQIVND, per germline (reference sequence). CDR3 DNA sequence: TGTGCCAGTAGTATTTCGGGACTAGCGGGAGAGACCCAGTACTTC. Translation: CASSISGLAGETQYF.

CDR3 in DNA: TGTGCCAGCAGCGTAGTCCCTGGACTTAAAAATGAGCAGTTCTTC. Its protein is CASSVVPGLKNEQFF. J is TRBJ2-1 and V is TRBV9; perhaps TRBD2 as D (5 bases). The V end was cut by 0 bases, the J end by 7 bases, with 14 bases between. The germline V gene has CDR1 SGDLS and CDR2 YYNGEE. CDR3 length equals 15 residues.

The chain joins TRBV11-2 to TRBJ2-7, with TRBD1 as a possible D gene (6 bases). This CDR3 spans 15 amino acids. The germline V gene has CDR1 SGHAT and CDR2 FQNNGV. The V and J ends lost 1 base and 4 bases respectively, with 14 bases between them. The CDR3 is CASSLVSGVGYEQYF. CDR3 coding DNA: TGTGCCAGCAGCTTAGTGTCAGGGGTGGGGTACGAGCAGTACTTC.

V usage is TRBV19 and J usage is TRBJ2-3; 8 bases fit TRBD2. The CDR3 totals 17 residues. The V and J ends lost 4 bases and 2 bases, in that order; junction bases with no gene match: 11. Germline V gene sequence: CDR1 LNHDA, CDR2 SQIVND (reference sequence). CDR3 residues: CASSTIAGRSPTDTQYF. In DNA form, the CDR3 reads TGTGCCAGTAGTACTATAGCGGGACGGTCCCCCACAGATACGCAGTATTTT.

The chain employs TRBV27 and TRBJ2-5; 10 nucleotides match TRBD2. Germline CDR1 and CDR2: MNHEY and SMNVEV (reference sequence). Trimming cost V 5 bases and J 4 bases; bases outside gene matches: 1. The CDR3 loop spans 13 amino acids. The CDR3, as DNA: TGTGCCAGCAGTCGGACTAGCGGAGAGACCCAGTACTTC. This encodes CASSRTSGETQYF.

Here the CDR3 reads CASSPGASGSTDTQYF. In nucleotides, the CDR3 is TGCGCCAGCAGCCCAGGGGCTAGCGGGAGCACAGATACGCAGTATTTT. The chain employs TRBV4-1 and TRBJ2-3, with 8 positions matching TRBD2. This CDR3 has 16 amino acids. V trimming: 4 bases; J trimming: 0 bases; junction bases outside the gene matches: 6. The V gene's germline CDR1 is MGHRA and CDR2 YSYEKL.

V and J are TRBV30 and TRBJ2-7; TRBD1 is a possible D gene (5 bases). The CDR3 is 16 residues long. V lost 0 bases and J 0 bases, leaving 15 bases between the germline ends. Per germline, CDR1 GTSNPN and CDR2 SVGIG (reference sequence). CDR3 nucleotide sequence: TGTGCCTGGAGTGTAGCTCGACAGACGAGCTCCTACGAGCAGTACTTC. Its protein is CAWSVARQTSSYEQYF.

V gene TRBV30 combines with J gene TRBJ1-5, with 8 bases aligning to TRBD1. The CDR3 length is 14 residues. Trimming cost V 0 bases and J 14 bases; bases outside gene matches: 12. Germline V gene lookup returns CDR1 GTSNPN and CDR2 SVGIG (reference sequence). The CDR3 bases are TGTGCCTGGAGTGTGTCAGGGCAGGGGGCCACCGAGCATTTT. This gives the protein CAWSVSGQGATEHF. The full variable domain, in which reference TRBV30 and TRBJ1-5 provide the parts outside the CDR3, is SQTIHQWPATLVQPVGSPLSLECTVEGTSNPNLYWYRQAAGRGLQLLFYSVGIGQISSEVPQNLSASRPQDRQFILSSKKLLLSDSGFYLCAWSVSGQGATEHFGDGTRLSIL.

The V and J genes are TRBV11-2 and TRBJ2-3, with D tentatively TRBD2 (5 bases). This CDR3 has 15 residues. V was cut by 2 bases and J by 0 bases, with 9 bases left in between. In germline, CDR1 is SGHAT, CDR2 FQNNGV. CDR3 bases: TGTGCCAGCAGCTTACGCGGGTGGAGCACAGATACGCAGTATTTT. As protein: CASSLRGWSTDTQYF.

The V gene is TRBV4-1, the J gene TRBJ2-7, with 10 bases lining up with TRBD1. Germline values: CDR1 MGHRA, CDR2 YSYEKL. The CDR3 sequence is 15 residues long. V was pared by 4 bases and J by 5 bases, with 8 bases of the junction left unmatched. The CDR3: CASSRGGTGDNEQYF. In DNA, the CDR3 is TGCGCCAGCAGCCGAGGTGGGACAGGGGATAACGAGCAGTACTTC.

The chain couples TRBV6-1 to TRBJ1-5; no firm D call. Trimming shortened V by 6 bases and J by 9 bases, and 6 bases separated the two germline ends. Looked up from germline, CDR1 is MNHNS and CDR2 is SASEGT. The CDR3 has 10 amino acids. The CDR3 region has the DNA TGTGCCAGCAGCCTCAGGCCCCAGCATTTT. Amino acid sequence: CASSLRPQHF.

The V call is TRBV28, the J call TRBJ2-7, with 9 bases identical to TRBD2. Trimming cost V 3 bases and J 6 bases; bases outside gene matches: 6. Per the germline V gene, CDR1 is MDHEN and CDR2 is SYDVKM. The CDR3 extends over 14 amino acids. The CDR3 protein is CASSLTSGPAEQYF. The CDR3 nucleotides read TGTGCCAGCAGTTTGACTAGCGGCCCCGCCGAGCAGTACTTC.

V and J are TRBV10-3 and TRBJ1-5; D gene unclear. Deletions cut 0 bases from V and 0 bases from J, with 6 bases between. The CDR3 is made up of 15 amino acids. The germline gives CDR1 ENHRY, CDR2 SYGVKD. The CDR3 nucleotides read TGTGCCATCAGTGAGTCGAACGGTAGCAATCAGCCCCAGCATTTT. Amino acids: CAISESNGSNQPQHF.

The CDR3 sequence: CASSPDRFSYEQYF. Here the CDR3 DNA reads TGCGCCAGCAGCCCAGACAGATTCTCCTACGAGCAGTACTTC. The rearrangement links TRBV4-1 to TRBJ2-7, with D possibly matching TRBD1 (5 bases). Trimming removed 4 bases from V and 0 bases from J, with 10 bases in between. This CDR3 contains 14 residues. Germline CDR1 and CDR2: MGHRA and YSYEKL.

This chain connects TRBV7-9 to TRBJ2-5; 8 bases line up with TRBD2. Germline CDR1 SEHNR, CDR2 FQNEAQ (reference sequence). Unmatched junction bases numbered 5, after V lost 5 bases and J lost 3 bases. This CDR3 spans 14 amino acids. CDR3 sequence reads: CASSTTGLEETQYF. In DNA form, the CDR3 reads TGTGCCAGCAGCACAACGGGACTAGAAGAGACCCAGTACTTC.

This clone has more than one count but fewer than ten. Here the CDR3 reads CASSLTPGTRFSYEQYF. In DNA, the CDR3 is TGTGCCAGCAGTCTAACCCCGGGGACAAGGTTCTCCTACGAGCAGTACTTC. This chain uses TRBV27 with TRBJ2-7; the D gene is possibly TRBD1 (6 bases). Germline CDR1 is MNHEY and CDR2 is SMNVEV (reference sequence). The V gene lost 5 bases and the J gene lost 0 bases, with 20 bases spanning the gap. This CDR3 contains 17 residues.

J is TRBJ1-1 and V is TRBV5-8; TRBD1 is a possible D gene (6 bases). CDR3 size: 15 residues. Per the germline V gene, CDR1 is SGHTS and CDR2 is YDEGEE. The V and J ends lost 5 bases and 5 bases respectively, with 19 bases between them. CDR3 sequence: CASRFRGGAGTEAFF. In nucleotides, the CDR3 is TGTGCCAGCAGATTTCGGGGGGGCGCGGGGACTGAAGCTTTCTTT.

The chain is built from TRBV15 and TRBJ2-3, with 8 nucleotides matching TRBD2. Germline V CDR1 and CDR2: LNHNV, YYDKDF (reference sequence). V lost 3 bases and J lost 2; bases outside the gene matches: 4. This CDR3 spans 15 amino acids. CDR3 sequence reads: CATSSTGGATDTQYF. DNA for the CDR3: TGTGCCACCAGCAGCACGGGAGGGGCCACAGATACGCAGTATTTT.

The chain joins TRBV28 to TRBJ1-3; D is unclear. This CDR3 is built from 16 residues. Trimming pared 2 bases from V and 0 bases from J, leaving 11 bases between. Germline V gene lookup returns CDR1 MDHEN and CDR2 SYDVKM. DNA for the CDR3: TGTGCCAGCAGTTTAGGCCTATCGGGCTCTGGAAACACCATATATTTT. Translating it yields CASSLGLSGSGNTIYF.

The chain combines TRBV6-5 with TRBJ2-7, with 12 bases identical to TRBD2. Per the germline V gene, CDR1 is MNHEY and CDR2 is SVGAGI. Losses at the gene ends were 2 bases for V and 6 bases for J; bases not matched to a gene: 8. The CDR3 totals 16 residues. As DNA, the CDR3 is TGTGCCAGCAGTTACGCGACTAGCGGGAGTGTTGGCGAGCAGTACTTC. Amino acids: CASSYATSGSVGEQYF.

The chain is built from TRBV7-9 and TRBJ2-7; tentative D call: TRBD2 (6 bases). In germline, CDR1 is SEHNR, CDR2 FQNEAQ (reference sequence). This CDR3 has 14 residues. V gave up 4 bases and J gave up 2 bases, with 12 bases separating them. The CDR3 bases are TGTGCCAGCAGCTCCGATAGCGGAACCTACGAGCAGTACTTC. Protein: CASSSDSGTYEQYF. Full variable domain (missing parts from reference TRBV7-9 and TRBJ2-7): DTGVSQNPRHKITKRGQNVTFRCDPISEHNRLYWYRQTLGQGPEFLTYFQNEAQLEKSRLLSDRFSAERPKGSFSTLEIQRTEQGDSAMYLCASSSDSGTYEQYFGPGTRLTVT.

This clone was seen just once. The rearrangement uses TRBV5-8 and TRBJ1-5; D may be TRBD1 (6 bases). Germline CDR1 and CDR2: SGHTS and YDEGEE. This CDR3 comprises 16 residues. Trimming removed 7 bases at V and 1 base at J, with 18 bases between. The DNA of the CDR3 is TGTGCCAGCCGCGGTCCCGGGACAAGAAGCAATCAGCCCCAGCATTTT. Translation: CASRGPGTRSNQPQHF.